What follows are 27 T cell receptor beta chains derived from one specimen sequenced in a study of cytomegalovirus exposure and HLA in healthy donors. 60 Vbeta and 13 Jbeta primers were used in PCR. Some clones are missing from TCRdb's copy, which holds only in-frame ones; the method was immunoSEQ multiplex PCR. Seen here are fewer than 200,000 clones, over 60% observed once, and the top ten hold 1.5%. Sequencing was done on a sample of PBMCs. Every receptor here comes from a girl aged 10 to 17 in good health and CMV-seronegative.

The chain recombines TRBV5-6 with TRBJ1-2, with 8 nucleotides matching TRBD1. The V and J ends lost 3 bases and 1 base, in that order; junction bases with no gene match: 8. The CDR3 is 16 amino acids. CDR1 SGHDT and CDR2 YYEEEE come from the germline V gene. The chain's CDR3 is CASSSLDRGFNYGYTF. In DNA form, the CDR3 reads TGTGCCAGCAGCTCACTTGACAGGGGCTTTAACTATGGCTACACCTTC.

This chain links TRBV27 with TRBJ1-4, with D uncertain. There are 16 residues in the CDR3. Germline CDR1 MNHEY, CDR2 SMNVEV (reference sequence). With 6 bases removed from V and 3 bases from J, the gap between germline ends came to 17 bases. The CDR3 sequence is CASSPNSGFPNEKLFF. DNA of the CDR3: TGTGCCAGCAGCCCTAATTCCGGGTTCCCTAATGAAAAACTGTTTTTT.

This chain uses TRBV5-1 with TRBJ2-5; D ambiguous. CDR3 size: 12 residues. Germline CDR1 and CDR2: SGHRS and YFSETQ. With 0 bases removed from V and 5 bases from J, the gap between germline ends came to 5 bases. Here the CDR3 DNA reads TGCGCCAGCAGCTTGGATCGGGAGACCCAGTACTTC. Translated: CASSLDRETQYF.

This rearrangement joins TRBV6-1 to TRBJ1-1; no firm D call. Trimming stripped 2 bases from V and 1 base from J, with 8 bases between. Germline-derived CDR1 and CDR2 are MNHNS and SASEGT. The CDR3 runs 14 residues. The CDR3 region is CASSEPGKNTEAFF. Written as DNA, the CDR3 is TGTGCCAGCAGTGAACCCGGGAAGAACACTGAAGCTTTCTTT.

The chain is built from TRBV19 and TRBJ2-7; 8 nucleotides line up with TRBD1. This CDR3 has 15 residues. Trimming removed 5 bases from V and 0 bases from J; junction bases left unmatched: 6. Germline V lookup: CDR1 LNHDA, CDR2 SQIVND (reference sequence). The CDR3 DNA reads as TGTGCCAGTAGTTTCACCGGGACAGGCTCCTACGAGCAGTACTTC. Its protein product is CASSFTGTGSYEQYF.

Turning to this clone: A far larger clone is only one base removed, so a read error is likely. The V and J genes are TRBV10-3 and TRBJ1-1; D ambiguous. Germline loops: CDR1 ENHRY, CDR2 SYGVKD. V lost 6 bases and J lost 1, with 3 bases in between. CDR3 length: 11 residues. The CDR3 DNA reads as TGTGCCATCAGGAGGAACACTGAAGCTTTCTTT. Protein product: CAIRRNTEAFF.

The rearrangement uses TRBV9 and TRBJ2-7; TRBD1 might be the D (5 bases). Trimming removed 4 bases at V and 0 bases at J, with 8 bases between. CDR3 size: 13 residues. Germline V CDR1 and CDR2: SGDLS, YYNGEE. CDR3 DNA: TGTGCCAGCAGCATTGGGGCCTCCTACGAGCAGTACTTC. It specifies CASSIGASYEQYF.

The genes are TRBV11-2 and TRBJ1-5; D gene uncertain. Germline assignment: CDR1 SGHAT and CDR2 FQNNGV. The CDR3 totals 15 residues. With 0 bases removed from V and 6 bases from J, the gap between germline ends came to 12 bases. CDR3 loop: CASSLEAAAGQPQHF. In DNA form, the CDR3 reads TGTGCCAGCAGCTTAGAAGCGGCCGCGGGTCAGCCCCAGCATTTT.

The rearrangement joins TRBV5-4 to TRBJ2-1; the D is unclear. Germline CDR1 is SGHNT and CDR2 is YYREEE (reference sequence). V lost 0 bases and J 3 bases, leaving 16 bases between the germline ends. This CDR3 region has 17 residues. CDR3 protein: CASSLVTSPRLYNEQFF. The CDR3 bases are TGTGCCAGCAGCTTGGTCACATCCCCTCGTCTCTACAATGAGCAGTTCTTC.

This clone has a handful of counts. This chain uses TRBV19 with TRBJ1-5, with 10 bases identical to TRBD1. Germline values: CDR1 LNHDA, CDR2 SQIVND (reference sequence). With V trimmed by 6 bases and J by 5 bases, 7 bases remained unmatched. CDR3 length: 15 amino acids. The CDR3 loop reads CASSKGQGTYQPQHF. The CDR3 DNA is TGTGCCAGTAGCAAGGGACAGGGGACTTATCAGCCCCAGCATTTT.

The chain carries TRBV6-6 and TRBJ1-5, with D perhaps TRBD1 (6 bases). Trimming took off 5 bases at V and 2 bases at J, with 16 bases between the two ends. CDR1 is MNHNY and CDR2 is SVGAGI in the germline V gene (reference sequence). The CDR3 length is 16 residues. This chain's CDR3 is CASSPPTQGGNQPQHF. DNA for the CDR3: TGTGCCAGCAGTCCACCAACACAGGGAGGCAATCAGCCCCAGCATTTT.

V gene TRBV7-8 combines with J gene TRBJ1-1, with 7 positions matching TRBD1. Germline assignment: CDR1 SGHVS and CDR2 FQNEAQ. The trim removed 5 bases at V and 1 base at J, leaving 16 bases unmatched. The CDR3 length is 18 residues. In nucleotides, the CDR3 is TGTGCCAGCAGCAGTGGGTTATTAAGGACAGGCGCGAACACTGAAGCTTTCTTT. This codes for CASSSGLLRTGANTEAFF.

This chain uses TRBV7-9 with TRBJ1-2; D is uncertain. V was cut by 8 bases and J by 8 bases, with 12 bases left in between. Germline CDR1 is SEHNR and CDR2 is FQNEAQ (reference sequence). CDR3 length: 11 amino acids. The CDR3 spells CASYTQAGYTF. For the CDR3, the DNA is TGTGCCAGCTACACCCAGGCAGGCTACACCTTC.

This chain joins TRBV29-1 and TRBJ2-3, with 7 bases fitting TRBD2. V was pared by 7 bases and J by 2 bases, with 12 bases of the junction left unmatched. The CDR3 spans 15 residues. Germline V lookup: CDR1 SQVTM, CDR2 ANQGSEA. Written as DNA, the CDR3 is TGCAGCGCTTGGGGGGGGGACTCCACCACAGATACGCAGTATTTT. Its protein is CSAWGGDSTTDTQYF.

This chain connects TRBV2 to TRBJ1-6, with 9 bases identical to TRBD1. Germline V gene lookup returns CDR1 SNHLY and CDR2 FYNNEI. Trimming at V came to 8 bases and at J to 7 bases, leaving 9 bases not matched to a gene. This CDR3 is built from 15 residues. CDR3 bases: TGTGCCAGCTTCCGGGACAGGGCTTGGAATTCACCCCTCCACTTT. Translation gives CASFRDRAWNSPLHF.

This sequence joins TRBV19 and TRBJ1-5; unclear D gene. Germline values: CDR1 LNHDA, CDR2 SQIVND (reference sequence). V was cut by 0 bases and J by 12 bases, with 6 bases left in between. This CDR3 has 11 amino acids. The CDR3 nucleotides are TGTGCCAGTAGTATAGACCGGAGCCAGCATTTT. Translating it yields CASSIDRSQHF.

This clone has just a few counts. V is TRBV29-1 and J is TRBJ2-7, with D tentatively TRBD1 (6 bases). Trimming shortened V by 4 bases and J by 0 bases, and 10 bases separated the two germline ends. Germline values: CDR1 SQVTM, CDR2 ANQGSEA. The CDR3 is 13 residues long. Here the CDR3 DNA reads TGCAGCGTTGGACAGGACTTCTCCTACGAGCAGTACTTC. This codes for CSVGQDFSYEQYF.

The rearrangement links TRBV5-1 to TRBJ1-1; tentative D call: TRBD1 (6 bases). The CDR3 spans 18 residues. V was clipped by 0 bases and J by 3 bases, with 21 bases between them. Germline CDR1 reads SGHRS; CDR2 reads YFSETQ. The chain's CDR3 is CASSLDQNLRGHYTEAFF. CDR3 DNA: TGCGCCAGCAGCTTGGACCAAAATCTCAGGGGCCACTACACTGAAGCTTTCTTT.

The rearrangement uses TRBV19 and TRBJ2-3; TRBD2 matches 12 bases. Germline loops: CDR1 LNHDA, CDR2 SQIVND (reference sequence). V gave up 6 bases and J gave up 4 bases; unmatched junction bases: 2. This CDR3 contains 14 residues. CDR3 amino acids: CASSPSGGADTQYF. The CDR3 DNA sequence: TGTGCCAGTAGCCCTAGCGGGGGGGCAGATACGCAGTATTTT.

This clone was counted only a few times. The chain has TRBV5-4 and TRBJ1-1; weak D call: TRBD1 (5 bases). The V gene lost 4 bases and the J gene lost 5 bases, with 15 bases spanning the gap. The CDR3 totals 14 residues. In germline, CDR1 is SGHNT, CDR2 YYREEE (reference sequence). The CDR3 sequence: CASSPNSGGTEAFF. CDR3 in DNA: TGTGCCAGCAGCCCGAATAGCGGGGGGACTGAAGCTTTCTTT.

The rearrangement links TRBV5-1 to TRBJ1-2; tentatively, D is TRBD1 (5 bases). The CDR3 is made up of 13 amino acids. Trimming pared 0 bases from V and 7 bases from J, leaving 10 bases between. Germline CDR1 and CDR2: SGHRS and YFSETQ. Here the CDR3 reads CASSLAQGGGYTF. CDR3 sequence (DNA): TGCGCCAGCAGCTTGGCCCAGGGAGGTGGCTACACCTTC.

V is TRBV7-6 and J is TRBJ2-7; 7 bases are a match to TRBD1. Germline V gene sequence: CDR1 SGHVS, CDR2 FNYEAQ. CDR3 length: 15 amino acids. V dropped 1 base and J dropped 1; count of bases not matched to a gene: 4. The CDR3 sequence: CASSLEPDRSYEQYF. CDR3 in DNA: TGTGCCAGCAGCTTAGAACCGGACAGGTCCTACGAGCAGTACTTC.

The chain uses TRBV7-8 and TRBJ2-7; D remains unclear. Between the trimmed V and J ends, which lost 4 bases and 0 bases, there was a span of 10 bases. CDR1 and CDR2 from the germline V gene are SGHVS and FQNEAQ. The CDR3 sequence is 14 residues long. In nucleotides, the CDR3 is TGTGCCAGCAGCTCTTACTTCCTCTCCTACGAGCAGTACTTC. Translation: CASSSYFLSYEQYF.

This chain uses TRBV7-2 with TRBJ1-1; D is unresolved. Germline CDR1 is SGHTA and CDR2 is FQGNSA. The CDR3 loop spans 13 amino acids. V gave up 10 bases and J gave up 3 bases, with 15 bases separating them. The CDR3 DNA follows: TGTGCCACCCGAGATTCGGGGTACACTGAAGCTTTCTTT. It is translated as CATRDSGYTEAFF.

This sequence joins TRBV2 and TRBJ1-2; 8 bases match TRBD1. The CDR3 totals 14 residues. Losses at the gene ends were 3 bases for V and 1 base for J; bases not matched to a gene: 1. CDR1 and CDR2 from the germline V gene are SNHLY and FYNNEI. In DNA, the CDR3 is TGTGCCAGCAGTGAGGGACAGGATAACTATGGCTACACCTTC. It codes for CASSEGQDNYGYTF.

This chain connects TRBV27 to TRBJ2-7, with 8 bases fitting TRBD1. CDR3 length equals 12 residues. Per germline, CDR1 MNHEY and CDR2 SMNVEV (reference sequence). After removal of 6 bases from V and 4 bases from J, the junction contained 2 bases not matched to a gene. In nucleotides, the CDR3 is TGTGCCAGCAGCCGGACAGGGTACGAGCAGTACTTC. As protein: CASSRTGYEQYF.

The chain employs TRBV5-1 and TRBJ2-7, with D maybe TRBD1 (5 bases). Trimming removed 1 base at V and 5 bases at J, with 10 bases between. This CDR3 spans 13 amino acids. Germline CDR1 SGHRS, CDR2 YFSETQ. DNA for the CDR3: TGCGCCAGCAGCTTGACAGGTCTCAACGAGCAGTACTTC. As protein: CASSLTGLNEQYF.